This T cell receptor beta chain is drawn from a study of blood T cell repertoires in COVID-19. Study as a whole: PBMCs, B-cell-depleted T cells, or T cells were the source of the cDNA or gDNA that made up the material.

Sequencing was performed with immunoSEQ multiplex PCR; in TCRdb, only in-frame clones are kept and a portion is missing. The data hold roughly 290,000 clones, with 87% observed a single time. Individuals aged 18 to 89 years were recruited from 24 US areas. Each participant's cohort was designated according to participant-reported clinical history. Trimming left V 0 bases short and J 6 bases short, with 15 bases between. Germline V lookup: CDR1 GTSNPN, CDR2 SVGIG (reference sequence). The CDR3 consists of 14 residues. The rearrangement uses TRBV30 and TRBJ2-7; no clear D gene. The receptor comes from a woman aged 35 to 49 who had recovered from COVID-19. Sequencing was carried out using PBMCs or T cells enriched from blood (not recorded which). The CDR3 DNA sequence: TGTGCCTGGAGTGTTATTGCATTCGTCGGCGAGCAGTACTTC. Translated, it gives CAWSVIAFVGEQYF.